The clone carrying this T cell receptor (beta chain) has only a few counts. This entry belongs to a study of T-cell memory formation after mild COVID-19. Study context: The TCR clusters were mostly specific to one donor.

TCRdb fed the 5' RACE reads into MiXCR, producing one record per CDR3 protein. The data contain about 160,000 distinct CDR3 sequences, 25% to 40% of them singletons. V was clipped by 6 bases and J by 4 bases, with 12 bases between them. Germline CDR1 MNHNY, CDR2 SVGAGI (reference sequence). This CDR3 has 13 amino acids. This sequence joins TRBV6-6 and TRBJ1-1; D gene ambiguous. The receptor's source is an adult woman who had mild COVID-19 (a few samples of this study predate the infection). Cell type and time point are not known. The sequenced material came from PBMCs or a T cell subset sorted from them (not recorded which). CDR3 loop: CASRPRGFTEAFF. The DNA of the CDR3 is TGTGCCAGCAGGCCGCGTGGGTTCACTGAAGCTTTCTTT.